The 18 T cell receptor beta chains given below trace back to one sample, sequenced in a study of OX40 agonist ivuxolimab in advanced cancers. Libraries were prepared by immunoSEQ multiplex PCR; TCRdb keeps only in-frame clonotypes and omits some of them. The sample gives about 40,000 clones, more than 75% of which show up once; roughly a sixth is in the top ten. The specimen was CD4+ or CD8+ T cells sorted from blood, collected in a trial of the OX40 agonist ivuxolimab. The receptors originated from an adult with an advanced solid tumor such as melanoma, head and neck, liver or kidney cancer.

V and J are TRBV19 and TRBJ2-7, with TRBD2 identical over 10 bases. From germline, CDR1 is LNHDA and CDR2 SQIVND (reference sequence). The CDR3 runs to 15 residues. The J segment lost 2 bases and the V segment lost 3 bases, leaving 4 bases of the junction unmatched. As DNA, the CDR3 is TGTGCCAGTAGTATTCGACTAGCGGGCCCCTACGAGCAGTACTTC. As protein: CASSIRLAGPYEQYF. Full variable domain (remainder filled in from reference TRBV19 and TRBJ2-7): DGGITQSPKYLFRKEGQNVTLSCEQNLNHDAMYWYRQDPGQGLRLIYYSQIVNDFQKGDIAEGYSVSREKKESFPLTVTSAQKNPTAFYLCASSIRLAGPYEQYFGPGTRLTVT.

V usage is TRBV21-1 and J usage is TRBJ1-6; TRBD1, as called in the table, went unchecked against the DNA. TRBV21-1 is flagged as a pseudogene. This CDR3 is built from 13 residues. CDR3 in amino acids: CASTYRNRETLHF. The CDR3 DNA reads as TGTGCCAGCACCTACAGAAATCGCGAAACCCTCCACTTT.

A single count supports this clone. Here the CDR3 DNA reads TGTGCCAGCAGCTCTGACTACAATGAGCAGTTCTTC. This sequence encodes CASSSDYNEQFF. The chain is built from TRBV5-4 and TRBJ2-1; the D is unclear. The CDR3 totals 12 residues. Germline assignment: CDR1 SGHNT and CDR2 YYREEE (reference sequence). V was clipped by 3 bases and J by 3 bases, with 4 bases between them. The variable domain in full, completed from reference TRBV5-4 and TRBJ2-1, reads ETGVTQSPTHLIKTRGQQVTLRCSSQSGHNTVSWYQQALGQGPQFIFQYYREEENGRGNFPPRFSGLQFPNYSSELNVNALELDDSALYLCASSSDYNEQFFGPGTRLTVL.

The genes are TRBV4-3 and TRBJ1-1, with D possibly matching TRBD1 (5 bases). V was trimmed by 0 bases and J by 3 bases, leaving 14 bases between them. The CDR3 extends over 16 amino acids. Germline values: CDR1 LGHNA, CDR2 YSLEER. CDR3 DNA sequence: TGCGCCAGCAGCCAAGACCCAGGGTGGAGGCACACTGAAGCTTTCTTT. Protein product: CASSQDPGWRHTEAFF.

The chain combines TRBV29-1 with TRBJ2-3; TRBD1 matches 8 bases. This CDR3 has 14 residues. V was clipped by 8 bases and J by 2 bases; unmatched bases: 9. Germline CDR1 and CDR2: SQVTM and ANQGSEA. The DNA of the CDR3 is TGCAGCATGATCCCGGGACAGGACACAGATACGCAGTATTTT. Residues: CSMIPGQDTDTQYF.

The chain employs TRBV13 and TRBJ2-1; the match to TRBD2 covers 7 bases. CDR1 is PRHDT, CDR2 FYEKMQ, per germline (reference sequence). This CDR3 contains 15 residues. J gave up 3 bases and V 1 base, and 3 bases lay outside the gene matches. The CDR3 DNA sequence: TGTGCCAGCAGCTTAGAGGGAGGGAACTACAATGAGCAGTTCTTC. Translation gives CASSLEGGNYNEQFF.

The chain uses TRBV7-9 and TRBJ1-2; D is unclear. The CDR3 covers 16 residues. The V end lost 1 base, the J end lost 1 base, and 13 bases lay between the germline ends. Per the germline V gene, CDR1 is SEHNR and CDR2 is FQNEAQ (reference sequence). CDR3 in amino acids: CASSLVETRYNYGYTF. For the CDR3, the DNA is TGTGCCAGCAGCTTAGTTGAGACACGATATAACTATGGCTACACCTTC.

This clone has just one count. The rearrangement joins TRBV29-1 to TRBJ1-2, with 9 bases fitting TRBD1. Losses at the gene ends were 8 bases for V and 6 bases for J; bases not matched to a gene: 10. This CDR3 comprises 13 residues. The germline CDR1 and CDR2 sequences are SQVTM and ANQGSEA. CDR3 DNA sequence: TGCAGCTCCTGGACAGGGGTTTTGGATGGCTACACCTTC. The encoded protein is CSSWTGVLDGYTF.

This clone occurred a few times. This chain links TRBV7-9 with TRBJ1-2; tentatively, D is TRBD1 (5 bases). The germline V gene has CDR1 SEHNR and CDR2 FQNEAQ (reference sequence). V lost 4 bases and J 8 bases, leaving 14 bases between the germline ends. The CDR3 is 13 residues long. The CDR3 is CASSSYLRDGYTF. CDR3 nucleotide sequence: TGTGCCAGCAGCTCCTACCTCAGGGACGGCTACACCTTC.

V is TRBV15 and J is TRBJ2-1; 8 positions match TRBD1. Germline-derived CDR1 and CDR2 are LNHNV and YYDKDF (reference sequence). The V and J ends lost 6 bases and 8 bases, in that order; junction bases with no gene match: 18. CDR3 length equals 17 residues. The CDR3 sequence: CATRRTVSDRVWDEQFF. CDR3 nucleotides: TGTGCCACCAGAAGAACGGTATCGGACAGGGTCTGGGATGAGCAGTTCTTC.

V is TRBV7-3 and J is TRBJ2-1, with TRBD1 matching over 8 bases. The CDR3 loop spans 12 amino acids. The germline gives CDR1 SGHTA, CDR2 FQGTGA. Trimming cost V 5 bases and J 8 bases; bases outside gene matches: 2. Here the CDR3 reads CASSLQGDEQFF. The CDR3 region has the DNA TGTGCCAGCAGCCTACAGGGGGATGAGCAGTTCTTC.

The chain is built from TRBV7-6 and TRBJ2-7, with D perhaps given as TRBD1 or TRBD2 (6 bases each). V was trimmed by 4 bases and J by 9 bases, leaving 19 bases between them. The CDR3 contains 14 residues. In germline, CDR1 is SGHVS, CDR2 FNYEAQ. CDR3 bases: TGTGCCAGCAGCTACCCGGACACGGGGGCGAGGCAGTACTTC. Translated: CASSYPDTGARQYF.

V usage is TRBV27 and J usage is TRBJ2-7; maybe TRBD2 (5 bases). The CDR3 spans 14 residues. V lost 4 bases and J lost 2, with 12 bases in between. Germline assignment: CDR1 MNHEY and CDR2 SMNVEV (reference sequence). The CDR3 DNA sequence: TGTGCCAGCAGTTCGCCGGAGCGGCCCTACGAGCAGTACTTC. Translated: CASSSPERPYEQYF.

The chain's CDR3 is CASTTSIPGTLSLNEQFF. The CDR3 nucleotides read TGTGCCAGCACCACCTCGATTCCCGGGACTCTGAGCCTGAATGAGCAGTTCTTC. The genes are TRBV27 and TRBJ2-1, with D tentatively TRBD2 (6 bases). From germline, CDR1 is MNHEY and CDR2 SMNVEV (reference sequence). With 7 bases removed from V and 7 bases from J, the gap between germline ends came to 29 bases. The CDR3 runs to 18 residues.

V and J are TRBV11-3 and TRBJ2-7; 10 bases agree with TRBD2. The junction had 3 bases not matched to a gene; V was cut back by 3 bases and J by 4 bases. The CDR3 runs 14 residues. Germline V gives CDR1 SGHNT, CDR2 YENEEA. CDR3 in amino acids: CASSLPSGRYEQYF. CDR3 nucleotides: TGTGCCAGCAGCTTGCCTAGCGGGAGATACGAGCAGTACTTC. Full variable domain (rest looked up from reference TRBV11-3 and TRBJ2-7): EAGVVQSPRYKIIEKKQPVAFWCNPISGHNTLYWYLQNLGQGPELLIRYENEEAVDDSQLPKDRFSAERLKGVDSTLKIQPAELGDSAVYLCASSLPSGRYEQYFGPGTRLTVT.

The CDR3 DNA reads TGCGCCAGCAGCCAAGGCCCGACTAGCGGGAGCGCCGGGGAGCTGTTTTTT. Translation gives CASSQGPTSGSAGELFF. The chain combines TRBV4-1 with TRBJ2-2; 12 bases map to TRBD2. V shed 1 base and J 6 bases; nucleotides not matched to a gene: 6. The CDR3 sequence is 17 residues long. CDR1 and CDR2 from the germline V gene are MGHRA and YSYEKL.

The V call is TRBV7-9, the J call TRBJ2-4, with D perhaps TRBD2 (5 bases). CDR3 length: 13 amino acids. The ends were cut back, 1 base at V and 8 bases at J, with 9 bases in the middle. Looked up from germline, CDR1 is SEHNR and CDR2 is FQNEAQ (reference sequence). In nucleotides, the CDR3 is TGTGCCAGCAGCTTAGGGCGGGTAGACATTCAGTACTTC. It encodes CASSLGRVDIQYF.

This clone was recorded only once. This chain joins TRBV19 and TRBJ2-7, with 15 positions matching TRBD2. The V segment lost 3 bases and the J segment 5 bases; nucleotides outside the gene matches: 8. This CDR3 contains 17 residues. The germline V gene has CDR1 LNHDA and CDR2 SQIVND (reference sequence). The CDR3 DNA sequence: TGTGCCAGTAGTATCGGACTAGCGGGAGGGCCTTCGGACGAGCAGTACTTC. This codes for CASSIGLAGGPSDEQYF.